This entry lists 17 T cell receptor beta chains sequenced from one sample in a study of cytomegalovirus exposure and HLA in healthy donors. PCR amplification relied on 60 Vbeta primers (plus 13 Jbeta primers). The data were produced by immunoSEQ multiplex PCR, yet TCRdb's version contains in-frame clones alone and is incomplete. This table holds 100,000 to 150,000 clones, 80% to 85% found once. The sample taken for sequencing was PBMCs. All receptors come from a woman aged 45-59 years in good health and CMV-seropositive.

The rearrangement links TRBV5-1 to TRBJ2-7, with D possibly TRBD2 on 7 matching bases. The V gene lost 2 bases and the J gene lost 5 bases, with 14 bases spanning the gap. CDR1 is SGHRS and CDR2 is YFSETQ in the germline V gene. The CDR3 runs to 14 residues. CDR3 coding DNA: TGCGCCAGCAGCTTAGGGGGGGGACTCCACGAGCAGTACTTC. Its protein product is CASSLGGGLHEQYF.

In this sample, this clone turned up once. The V call is TRBV6-5, the J call TRBJ1-2; possibly TRBD1 for D (6 bases). The germline gives CDR1 MNHEY, CDR2 SVGAGI. This CDR3 is 14 amino acids long. The V end was cut by 6 bases, the J end by 2 bases, with 13 bases between. The CDR3 spells CASRDRTANYGYTF. CDR3 DNA: TGTGCCAGCAGGGATAGGACAGCAAACTATGGCTACACCTTC.

In this sample, this clone turned up a few times. J is TRBJ1-2 and V is TRBV19; 7 nucleotides line up with TRBD1. CDR1 and CDR2 from the germline V gene are LNHDA and SQIVND (reference sequence). The CDR3 runs to 14 residues. The trim removed 4 bases at V and 5 bases at J, leaving 7 bases unmatched. CDR3 nucleotides: TGTGCCAGTAGTAGGGGGACAGCTATATATGGCTACACCTTC. Residues: CASSRGTAIYGYTF.

This clone was seen a few times. The gene calls are TRBV4-1 and TRBJ2-5; 14 bases fit TRBD2. Per the germline V gene, CDR1 is MGHRA and CDR2 is YSYEKL. The CDR3 loop spans 17 amino acids. J gave up 5 bases and V 2 bases, and 7 bases lay outside the gene matches. The CDR3 nucleotides are TGCGCCAGCAGCCAAAATGGGCGGACTAGCGGGGGGGAGACCCAGTACTTC. It specifies CASSQNGRTSGGETQYF.

The chain uses TRBV5-1 and TRBJ1-3; D unresolved. The CDR3 runs to 15 residues. Germline lookup yields CDR1 SGHRS and CDR2 YFSETQ. The V end was cut by 0 bases, the J end by 2 bases, with 9 bases between. The CDR3 DNA is TGCGCCAGCAGCTTGGCCACCGGGACTGGAAACACCATATATTTT. Translated: CASSLATGTGNTIYF. The whole variable domain, filled in from reference TRBV5-1 and TRBJ1-3, reads KAGVTQTPRYLIKTRGQQVTLSCSPISGHRSVSWYQQTPGQGLQFLFEYFSETQRNKGNFPGRFSGRQFSNSRSEMNVSTLELGDSALYLCASSLATGTGNTIYFGEGSWLTVV.

The chain employs TRBV19 and TRBJ1-3; 9 bases line up with TRBD1. The CDR3 has 16 amino acids. Germline values: CDR1 LNHDA, CDR2 SQIVND (reference sequence). J was trimmed by 4 bases and V by 2 bases; bases with no gene match: 6. CDR3 nucleotide sequence: TGTGCCAGTAGTATATTTGGACAGGGGAAGGGAAACACCATATATTTT. This encodes CASSIFGQGKGNTIYF.

This clone occurred a few times. The chain couples TRBV2 to TRBJ1-1; D not certain. From germline, CDR1 is SNHLY and CDR2 FYNNEI. The length of the CDR3 is 14 residues. The germline V and J ends were trimmed by 8 bases and 0 bases, with 13 bases remaining between them. The CDR3 DNA is TGTGCCAGCGGGCCATCGAACCTGAACACTGAAGCTTTCTTT. Translating it yields CASGPSNLNTEAFF.

V and J are TRBV2 and TRBJ2-7, with TRBD1 matching over 11 bases. V shed 6 bases, J shed 6 bases, and the junction held 4 bases outside the gene matches. The germline gives CDR1 SNHLY, CDR2 FYNNEI. This CDR3 is 13 amino acids long. The CDR3 protein is CASSGQGAIEQYF. CDR3 DNA: TGTGCCAGCAGCGGACAGGGGGCGATCGAGCAGTACTTC.

The chain uses TRBV16 and TRBJ1-6; a weak D match, TRBD1 (6 bases). The CDR3 is 15 amino acids. Germline assignment: CDR1 KGHSY and CDR2 FQNENV. V was shortened by 0 bases and J by 8 bases, with 11 bases between the two germline ends. CDR3 amino acids: CASSQSRKGDSPLHF. As DNA, the CDR3 is TGTGCCAGCAGCCAATCGCGAAAGGGGGATTCACCCCTCCACTTT.

The chain combines TRBV7-6 with TRBJ2-5, with TRBD1 matching over 7 bases. The ends lost 2 bases at V and 1 base at J; junction bases unmatched: 4. The CDR3 is 15 amino acids. Germline V gives CDR1 SGHVS, CDR2 FNYEAQ. The CDR3 DNA sequence: TGTGCCAGCAGCTTACCGACAGGGCTCCAAGAGACCCAGTACTTC. This gives the protein CASSLPTGLQETQYF.

The rearrangement joins TRBV7-2 to TRBJ2-5; TRBD2 aligns across 8 bases. Germline trimming cut 9 bases from V and 1 base from J; bases unmatched to any gene: 4. The V gene's germline CDR1 is SGHTA and CDR2 FQGNSA. The CDR3 runs to 13 residues. CDR3 nucleotides: TGTGCCAGTTCGGGGGGGCCCCAAGAGACCCAGTACTTC. It encodes CASSGGPQETQYF.

This clone has just a few counts. This sequence joins TRBV7-2 and TRBJ2-1; no clear D gene. The V gene's germline CDR1 is SGHTA and CDR2 FQGNSA. The CDR3 spans 13 residues. Trimming stripped 5 bases from V and 5 bases from J, with 10 bases between. CDR3 bases: TGTGCCAGCAGCCCCAACCGGGACAATGAGCAGTTCTTC. As protein: CASSPNRDNEQFF.

This chain links TRBV18 with TRBJ2-2, with no clear D. With 6 bases removed from V and 7 bases from J, the gap between germline ends came to 9 bases. The CDR3 is 12 residues long. Germline V gene lookup returns CDR1 KGHSH and CDR2 LQKENI. CDR3 in amino acids: CASSEVGGELFF. In DNA form, the CDR3 reads TGTGCCAGCTCCGAGGTTGGCGGGGAGCTGTTTTTT.

A few counts support this clone. The chain recombines TRBV4-3 with TRBJ1-6, with unresolved D. From germline, CDR1 is LGHNA and CDR2 YSLEER. The CDR3 is 18 amino acids. V lost 0 bases to trimming and J lost 4 bases, with 16 bases between them. The CDR3 DNA is TGCGCCAGCAGCCAAGATGGGCGTCAGTTTTTTTATAATTCACCCCTCCACTTT. Translated, it gives CASSQDGRQFFYNSPLHF.

The chain recombines TRBV2 with TRBJ1-1; 7 bases line up with TRBD1. Per the germline V gene, CDR1 is SNHLY and CDR2 is FYNNEI. The J segment lost 4 bases and the V segment lost 10 bases, leaving 9 bases of the junction unmatched. The CDR3 sequence is 13 residues long. The CDR3 region is CATTQGESTEAFF. Here the CDR3 DNA reads TGTGCCACCACCCAGGGGGAAAGCACTGAAGCTTTCTTT.

This sequence joins TRBV28 and TRBJ2-5; 8 nucleotides agree with TRBD1. The J call is in doubt because the DNA end fits TRBJ2-7 better. The CDR3 has 13 residues. Germline CDR1 is MDHEN and CDR2 is SYDVKM. CDR3 loop: CASTRQGKDEQYF. The DNA for the CDR3 is TGTGCCAGCACCCGACAGGGGAAAGACGAGCAGTACTTC.

The chain employs TRBV10-1 and TRBJ2-7; 12 nucleotides align to TRBD1. Germline assignment: CDR1 WNHNN and CDR2 SYGVQD (reference sequence). Trimming removed 4 bases from V and 6 bases from J; junction bases left unmatched: 7. The CDR3 is made up of 15 amino acids. Here the CDR3 DNA reads TGCGCCAGCAGTGTACCGGGACAGGGGGCCTCCGAGCAGTACTTC. Translated: CASSVPGQGASEQYF.